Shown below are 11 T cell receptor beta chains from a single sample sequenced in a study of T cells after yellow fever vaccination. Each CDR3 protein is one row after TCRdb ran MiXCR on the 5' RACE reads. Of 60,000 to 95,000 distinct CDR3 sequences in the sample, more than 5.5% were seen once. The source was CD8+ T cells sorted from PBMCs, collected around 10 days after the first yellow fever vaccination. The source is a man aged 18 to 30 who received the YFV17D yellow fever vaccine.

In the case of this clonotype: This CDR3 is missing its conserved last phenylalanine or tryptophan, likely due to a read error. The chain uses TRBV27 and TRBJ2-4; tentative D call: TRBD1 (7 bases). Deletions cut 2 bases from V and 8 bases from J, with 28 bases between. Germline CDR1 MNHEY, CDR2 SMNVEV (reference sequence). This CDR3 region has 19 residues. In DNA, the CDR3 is TGTGCCAGCAGTTTAGGGGGGCATTTTCAGACGACAGGGAGGCACATTCAGTACTCC. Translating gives CASSLGGHFQTTGRHIQYS.

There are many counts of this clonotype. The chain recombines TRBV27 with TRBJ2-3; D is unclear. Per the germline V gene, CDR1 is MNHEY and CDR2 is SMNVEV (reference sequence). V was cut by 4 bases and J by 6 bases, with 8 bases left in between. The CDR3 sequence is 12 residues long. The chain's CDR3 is CASSSSADTQYF. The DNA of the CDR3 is TGTGCCAGCAGTTCCTCAGCGGATACGCAGTATTTT.

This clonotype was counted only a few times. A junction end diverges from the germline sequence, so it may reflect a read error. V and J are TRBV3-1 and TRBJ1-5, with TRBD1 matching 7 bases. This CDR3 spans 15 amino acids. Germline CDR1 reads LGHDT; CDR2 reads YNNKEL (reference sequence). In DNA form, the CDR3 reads TGTGCCAGCTGCCAAGGGGGACAGCACAATCAGCCCCAGCATTTT. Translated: CASCQGGQHNQPQHF.

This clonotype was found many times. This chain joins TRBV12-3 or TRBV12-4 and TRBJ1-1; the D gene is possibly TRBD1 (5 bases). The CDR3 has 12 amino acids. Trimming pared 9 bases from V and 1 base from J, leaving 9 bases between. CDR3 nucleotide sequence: TGTGCCAGGGGGGGAGAGAACACTGAAGCTTTCTTT. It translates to CARGGENTEAFF.

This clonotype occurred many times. The CDR3 loop reads CASNGKGWGTEAFF. CDR3 nucleotides: TGTGCCAGCAACGGGAAAGGTTGGGGCACTGAAGCTTTCTTT. The gene calls are TRBV6-5 and TRBJ1-1, with D uncertain. Trimming removed 7 bases at V and 4 bases at J, with 16 bases between. Germline CDR1 and CDR2: MNHEY and SVGAGI. This CDR3 is 14 amino acids long.

The CDR3 spells CASSQFRRGHSSYEQYV. The CDR3 region has the DNA TGCGCCAGCAGTCAATTTCGGCGTGGACACTCTTCCTACGAGCAGTACGTC. The chain uses TRBV23-1 and TRBJ2-7; the D gene is possibly TRBD1 (5 bases). TRBV23-1 is annotated as an ORF whose role is uncertain. V lost 1 base to trimming and J lost 1 base, with 17 bases between them. This CDR3 comprises 17 residues.

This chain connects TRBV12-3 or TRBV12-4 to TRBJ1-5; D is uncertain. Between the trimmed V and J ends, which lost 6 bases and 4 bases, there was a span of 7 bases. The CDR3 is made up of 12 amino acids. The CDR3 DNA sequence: TGTGCCAGCAGCAGTAATAATCAGCCCCAGCATTTT. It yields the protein CASSSNNQPQHF.

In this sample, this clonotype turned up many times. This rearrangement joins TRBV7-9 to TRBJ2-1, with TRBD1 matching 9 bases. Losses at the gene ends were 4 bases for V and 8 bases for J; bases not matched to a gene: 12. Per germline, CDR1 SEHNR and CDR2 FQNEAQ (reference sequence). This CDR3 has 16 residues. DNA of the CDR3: TGTGCCAGCAGCTCGACCGGGACAGGGATGTCGGATGAGCAGTTCTTC. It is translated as CASSSTGTGMSDEQFF.

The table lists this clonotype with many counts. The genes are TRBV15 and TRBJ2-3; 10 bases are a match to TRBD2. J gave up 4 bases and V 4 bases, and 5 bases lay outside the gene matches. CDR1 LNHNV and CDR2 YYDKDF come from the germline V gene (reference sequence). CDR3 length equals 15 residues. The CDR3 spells CATSTLLAGPDTQYF. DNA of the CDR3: TGTGCCACCAGCACCCTACTAGCGGGGCCAGATACGCAGTATTTT.

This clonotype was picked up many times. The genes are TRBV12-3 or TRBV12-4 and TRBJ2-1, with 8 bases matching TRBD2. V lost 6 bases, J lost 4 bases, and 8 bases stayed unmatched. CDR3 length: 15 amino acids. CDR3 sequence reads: CASSRGGSIYNEQFF. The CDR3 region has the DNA TGTGCCAGCAGCCGGGGGGGGTCGATTTACAATGAGCAGTTCTTC.

CDR3 bases: TGTGCCAGTAGTCGGGACAGCTCTGGGGCCAACGTCCTGACTTTC. Its protein product is CASSRDSSGANVLTF. The rearrangement joins TRBV19 to TRBJ2-6; 7 nucleotides align to TRBD1. CDR3 size: 15 residues. The germline V gene has CDR1 LNHDA and CDR2 SQIVND (reference sequence). V gave up 5 bases and J gave up 0 bases; unmatched junction bases: 1.